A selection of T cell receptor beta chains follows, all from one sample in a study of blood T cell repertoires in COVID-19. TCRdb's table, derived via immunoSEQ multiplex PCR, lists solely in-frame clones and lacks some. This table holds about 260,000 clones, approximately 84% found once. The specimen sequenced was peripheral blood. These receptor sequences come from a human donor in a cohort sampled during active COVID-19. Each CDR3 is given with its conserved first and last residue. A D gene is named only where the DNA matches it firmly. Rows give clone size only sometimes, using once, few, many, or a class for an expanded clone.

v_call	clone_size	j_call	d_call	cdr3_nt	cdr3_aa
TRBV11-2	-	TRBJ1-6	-	TGTGCCAGCAGCTTCACAGTAGTCGGCAATTCACCCCTCCACTTT	CASSFTVVGNSPLHF
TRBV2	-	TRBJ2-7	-	TGTGCCAGCACCGGGACTCTTACGAACGAGCAGTACTTC	CASTGTLTNEQYF
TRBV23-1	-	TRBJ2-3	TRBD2	TGCGCCAGCAGTCATCGGCCAAAGCGGGGGTCTAGCACAGATACGCAGTATTTT	CASSHRPKRGSSTDTQYF
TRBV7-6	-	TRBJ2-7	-	TGTGCCAGCAGCCTAACCACAGGGTACGACGAGCAGTACTTC	CASSLTTGYDEQYF
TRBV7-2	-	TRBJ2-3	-	TGTGCCAGCAGCTTAGTGGGGGGGCACACAGATACGCAGTATTTT	CASSLVGGHTDTQYF
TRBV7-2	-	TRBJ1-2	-	TGTGCCAGCAGCCCCCAGGGAACCCAGGTCTCCTATGGCTACACCTTC	CASSPQGTQVSYGYTF
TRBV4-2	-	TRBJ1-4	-	TGTGCCAGCAGCCAAGAGTGGGGCCCGATAGGGAATGAAAAACTGTTTTTT	CASSQEWGPIGNEKLFF
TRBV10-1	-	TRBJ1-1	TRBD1	TGCGCCAGCAGTGAGACGGTAACAGGGGAAACTGAAGCTTTCTTT	CASSETVTGETEAFF
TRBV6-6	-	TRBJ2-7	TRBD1	TGTGCCAGCAGCTCCAGGGGGTCCGAGTCCTACGAGCAGTACTTC	CASSSRGSESYEQYF
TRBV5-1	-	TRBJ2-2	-	TGCGCCAGCAGCTTGCAAACAGGGCCCACCGGGGAGCTGTTTTTT	CASSLQTGPTGELFF
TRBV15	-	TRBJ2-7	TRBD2	TGTGCCACCAGCAGAATGGTTAGCGGGAGCACGGAACAGTACTTC	CATSRMVSGSTEQYF
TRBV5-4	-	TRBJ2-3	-	TGTGCCAGCAGCTTGGCTGCTAGAGACACAGATACGCAGTATTTT	CASSLAARDTDTQYF
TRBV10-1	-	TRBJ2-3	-	TGCGCCAGCAGCCCGAAGCTAGATACGCAGTATTTT	CASSPKLDTQYF
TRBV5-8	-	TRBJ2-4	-	TGTACCAGCAGCTCCTACCCAATCCAGGGGAGAGCCAAAAACATTCAGTACTTC	CTSSSYPIQGRAKNIQYF
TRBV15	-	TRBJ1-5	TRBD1	TGTGCCACCAGCAGAGCCACGAGGGGAGGGACAGGGGTCAATCAGCCCCAGCATTTT	CATSRATRGGTGVNQPQHF
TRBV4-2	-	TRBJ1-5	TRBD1	TGTGCCAGCAGCCAAAAGGGGGACAGGTCGTATCAGCCCCAGCATTTT	CASSQKGDRSYQPQHF
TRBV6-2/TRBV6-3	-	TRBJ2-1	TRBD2	TGTGCCAGCAGTTACTCTAGCGGGAGTTTTTATGAGCAGTTCTTC	CASSYSSGSFYEQFF
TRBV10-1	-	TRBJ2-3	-	TGCGCCAGCAGTACCGGGACACTCATCACAGATACGCAGTATTTT	CASSTGTLITDTQYF
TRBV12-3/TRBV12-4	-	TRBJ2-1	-	TGTGCCAGCACCTCGACTAGGACTAATGAGCAGTTCTTC	CASTSTRTNEQFF
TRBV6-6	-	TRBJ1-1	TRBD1	TGTGCCACCTCGGGACAGACCTACACTGAAGCTTTCTTT	CATSGQTYTEAFF
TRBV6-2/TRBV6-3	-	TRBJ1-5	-	TGTGCCAGCAGTTATAAGAGGTTAACTAGCAATCAGCCCCAGCATTTT	CASSYKRLTSNQPQHF
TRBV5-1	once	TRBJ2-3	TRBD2	TGCGCCAGCAGCCAGACTAGCGGAAACACAGATACGCAGTATTTT	CASSQTSGNTDTQYF
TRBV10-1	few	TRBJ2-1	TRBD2	TGCGCCAGCACCGGCGGGGGATCACAGTTCTTC	CASTGGGSQFF
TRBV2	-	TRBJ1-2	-	TGTGCCAGCAGTGAGGGGGCGGGTGTCTATGGCTACACCTTC	CASSEGAGVYGYTF
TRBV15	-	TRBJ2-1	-	TGTGCCACCACGAACGGTGAGTGGGCCCTCAATGAGCAGTTCTTC	CATTNGEWALNEQFF
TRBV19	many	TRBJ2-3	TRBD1	TGTGCCAGTAAACCGGGACAGCAAGCAGATACGCAGTATTTT	CASKPGQQADTQYF
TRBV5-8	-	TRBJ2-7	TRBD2	TGTGCCAGCAGTCCTAGACTAGCGGGCTACGAGCAGTACTTC	CASSPRLAGYEQYF